The 25 T cell receptor beta chains in this list originate from one sample, sequenced in a study of blood T cell repertoires in COVID-19. Libraries were prepared by immunoSEQ multiplex PCR; TCRdb keeps only in-frame clonotypes and omits some of them. The sample has 150,000 to 250,000 clones, 75% to 90% seen once. Sequencing was done on a sample of PBMCs or T cells enriched from blood (not recorded which). These receptors were obtained from a woman aged 30 to 39 who had recovered from COVID-19.

The chain recombines TRBV29-1 with TRBJ2-7; D call uncertain. Per the germline V gene, CDR1 is SQVTM and CDR2 is ANQGSEA. V was shortened by 3 bases and J by 2 bases, with 14 bases between the two germline ends. CDR3 length: 14 residues. CDR3: CSVDSVQPPYEQYF. The CDR3 coding sequence is TGCAGCGTTGATAGTGTCCAACCCCCCTACGAGCAGTACTTC.

This chain uses TRBV19 with TRBJ1-2, with a tentative D call TRBD1 (5 bases). Trimming took 6 bases from V and 1 from J, leaving 9 bases between them. Germline lookup yields CDR1 LNHDA and CDR2 SQIVND (reference sequence). This CDR3 comprises 13 residues. CDR3 loop: CASRNRFNYGYTF. For the CDR3, the DNA is TGTGCCAGTAGGAACAGGTTTAACTATGGCTACACCTTC.

The V call is TRBV6-1, the J call TRBJ2-7, with no clear D. Looked up from germline, CDR1 is MNHNS and CDR2 is SASEGT. V was trimmed by 2 bases and J by 2 bases, leaving 16 bases between them. This CDR3 is 16 amino acids long. The CDR3 loop is CASSESLSARTYEQYF. CDR3 coding DNA: TGTGCCAGCAGTGAAAGCCTGAGCGCCAGAACCTACGAGCAGTACTTC.

The chain carries TRBV19 and TRBJ2-1; 10 nucleotides align to TRBD2. CDR1 is LNHDA, CDR2 SQIVND, per germline (reference sequence). With 3 bases clipped from V and 0 bases from J, the junction kept 8 bases outside the gene matches. This CDR3 comprises 18 residues. CDR3 protein: CASSMASGGLSSYNEQFF. In nucleotides, the CDR3 is TGTGCCAGTAGTATGGCTAGCGGGGGCCTTAGCTCCTACAATGAGCAGTTCTTC.

The rearrangement uses TRBV18 and TRBJ1-5; TRBD1 aligns across 9 bases. The CDR3 is 15 amino acids. V lost 3 bases, J lost 7 bases, and 7 bases stayed unmatched. Germline V gene lookup returns CDR1 KGHSH and CDR2 LQKENI. DNA of the CDR3: TGTGCCAGCTCACCCCCGACAGGGGGGGGACAGCCCCAGCATTTT. This gives the protein CASSPPTGGGQPQHF.

The chain combines TRBV6-2 or TRBV6-3 with TRBJ2-4; the D gene is possibly TRBD2 (5 bases). This CDR3 spans 17 amino acids. Germline CDR1 reads MNHEY; CDR2 reads SVGEGT. The V and J ends lost 2 bases and 0 bases respectively, with 14 bases between them. CDR3 region: CASSYALGGRAKNIQYF. As DNA, the CDR3 is TGTGCCAGCAGTTACGCCCTTGGAGGTCGAGCCAAAAACATTCAGTACTTC.

The CDR3 is CASSVGSGSKETQYF. For the CDR3, the DNA is TGTGCCAGCAGCGTAGGGAGCGGGAGCAAGGAGACCCAGTACTTC. The gene calls are TRBV9 and TRBJ2-5; 8 bases match TRBD2. V gave up 0 bases and J gave up 5 bases; unmatched junction bases: 6. The CDR3 is 15 amino acids. CDR1 SGDLS and CDR2 YYNGEE come from the germline V gene.

In nucleotides, the CDR3 is TGTGCCAGCAGCGGACTCGTCAGGGGGATTGGGTACGACACTGAAGCTTTCTTT. Translation gives CASSGLVRGIGYDTEAFF. The chain joins TRBV7-9 to TRBJ1-1; 7 bases are shared with TRBD1. This CDR3 comprises 18 residues. The V and J ends lost 5 bases and 3 bases, in that order; junction bases with no gene match: 18. Looked up from germline, CDR1 is SEHNR and CDR2 is FQNEAQ (reference sequence).

This chain joins TRBV5-1 and TRBJ1-1, with a tentative D call TRBD1 (5 bases). This CDR3 region has 13 residues. The V gene's germline CDR1 is SGHRS and CDR2 YFSETQ. V lost 2 bases, J lost 4 bases, and 9 bases lay in between. The CDR3 DNA sequence: TGCGCCAGCAGCTTATCCCAGGGCACTGAAGCTTTCTTT. Residues: CASSLSQGTEAFF.

This chain connects TRBV5-5 to TRBJ2-3; D gene uncertain. V gave up 0 bases and J gave up 1 base, with 3 bases separating them. Germline assignment: CDR1 SGHKS and CDR2 YYEKEE (reference sequence). This CDR3 comprises 13 residues. The CDR3, as DNA: TGTGCCAGCAGCTTGGCAGGCACAGATACGCAGTATTTT. It is translated as CASSLAGTDTQYF.

CDR3 amino acids: CASSPGLATYNEQFF. The CDR3 DNA follows: TGTGCCAGCAGCCCCGGACTAGCAACCTACAATGAGCAGTTCTTC. This rearrangement joins TRBV3-1 (or the pseudogene TRBV3-2) to TRBJ2-1; 8 positions agree with TRBD2. Germline lookup yields CDR1 LGHDT and CDR2 YNNKEL (reference sequence). Trimming took 4 bases from V and 2 from J; bases not matched to a gene: 4. This CDR3 contains 15 residues.

The V gene is TRBV21-1, the J gene TRBJ1-5. TRBV21-1 is classified as a pseudogene. There are 16 residues in the CDR3. In DNA, the CDR3 is TGTGCCAGCAGCAAGCGGAGGGGAGGTAGCAATCAGCCCCAGCATTTT. The encoded protein is CASSKRRGGSNQPQHF.

V and J are TRBV4-3 and TRBJ1-1; weak D call: TRBD1 (5 bases). The CDR3 extends over 16 amino acids. V was pared by 2 bases and J by 1 base, with 14 bases between. Looked up from germline, CDR1 is LGHNA and CDR2 is YSLEER. The CDR3 sequence: CASSQSPGGSNTEAFF. In nucleotides, the CDR3 is TGCGCCAGCAGCCAATCCCCGGGGGGGTCGAACACTGAAGCTTTCTTT.

This chain joins TRBV5-6 and TRBJ1-1, with D uncertain. There are 15 residues in the CDR3. In germline, CDR1 is SGHDT, CDR2 YYEEEE. Between the trimmed V and J ends, which lost 1 base and 0 bases, there was a span of 10 bases. The CDR3 nucleotides are TGTGCCAGCAGCTTGATTGGGCAGATGAACACTGAAGCTTTCTTT. Translating it yields CASSLIGQMNTEAFF.

The chain is built from TRBV11-3 and TRBJ2-1; D may be TRBD2 (6 bases). Germline V gene data show CDR1 as SGHNT and CDR2 as YENEEA. This CDR3 spans 11 amino acids. With 2 bases removed from V and 10 bases from J, the gap between germline ends came to 6 bases. The DNA of the CDR3 is TGTGCCAGCAGCTTACTAGCGGAGCAGTTCTTC. This translates into CASSLLAEQFF.

This clone has a single count. Other DNA sequences from this sample encode an identical CDR3 as well. The CDR3 DNA reads TGCAGCGTTCGGGAGAACTCTGGAAACACCATATATTTT. Translating it yields CSVRENSGNTIYF. The chain is built from TRBV29-1 and TRBJ1-3; no firm D call. V shed 5 bases and J shed 0 bases, with 8 bases lying between them. Germline CDR1 is SQVTM and CDR2 is ANQGSEA. The CDR3 runs 13 residues.

The J gene is TRBJ2-3, the V gene TRBV10-3, with 10 bases lining up with TRBD2. Trimming cost V 2 bases and J 4 bases; bases outside gene matches: 3. Germline V gene data show CDR1 as ENHRY and CDR2 as SYGVKD. The CDR3 is made up of 15 amino acids. The CDR3 here is CAISEGAGGPDTQYF. DNA for the CDR3: TGTGCCATCAGTGAGGGAGCGGGAGGGCCAGATACGCAGTATTTT.

The rearrangement uses TRBV6-5 and TRBJ1-2; 9 bases agree with TRBD1. The ends lost 2 bases at V and 2 bases at J; junction bases unmatched: 0. Germline CDR1 is MNHEY and CDR2 is SVGAGI. The CDR3 is made up of 14 amino acids. CDR3 protein: CASSYGTGNYGYTF. CDR3 coding DNA: TGTGCCAGCAGTTACGGGACAGGGAACTATGGCTACACCTTC.

The rearrangement joins TRBV11-3 to TRBJ2-1; a weak D match, TRBD2 (6 bases). The CDR3 totals 14 residues. The germline V gene has CDR1 SGHNT and CDR2 YENEEA. V lost 4 bases to trimming and J lost 2 bases, with 9 bases between them. The DNA of the CDR3 is TGTGCCAGCAGCTCGGACTACCCCTACAATGAGCAGTTCTTC. Its protein is CASSSDYPYNEQFF.

This clone was seen just once. V gene TRBV5-1 combines with J gene TRBJ2-5; tentative D call: TRBD2 (6 bases). With 8 bases removed from V and 2 bases from J, the gap between germline ends came to 19 bases. The germline V gene has CDR1 SGHRS and CDR2 YFSETQ. This CDR3 contains 15 residues. This CDR3 reads CASRRGLFDQETQYF. The CDR3 nucleotides are TGCGCCAGTCGTCGGGGACTCTTTGATCAAGAGACCCAGTACTTC.

This clone was seen a single time. V usage is TRBV27 and J usage is TRBJ2-7; 7 bases fit TRBD1. V gave up 4 bases and J gave up 5 bases; unmatched junction bases: 8. The germline CDR1 and CDR2 sequences are MNHEY and SMNVEV (reference sequence). The length of the CDR3 is 14 residues. CDR3 nucleotide sequence: TGTGCCAGCAGTTGGACGACAGGGAGCGACGAGCAGTACTTC. Translation: CASSWTTGSDEQYF.

The table lists this clone with a count of one. The rearrangement joins TRBV12-3 or TRBV12-4 to TRBJ1-2; a weak D match, TRBD1 (5 bases). Trimming removed 0 bases at V and 3 bases at J, with 5 bases between. The CDR3 extends over 13 amino acids. For the CDR3, the DNA is TGTGCCAGCAGTTTAGCAGGGGACTATGGCTACACCTTC. Translating gives CASSLAGDYGYTF.

This chain links TRBV4-2 with TRBJ1-1, with 8 bases fitting TRBD1. V was pared by 4 bases and J by 0 bases, with 4 bases of the junction left unmatched. CDR1 LGHNA and CDR2 YNFKEQ come from the germline V gene. CDR3 size: 15 residues. CDR3 nucleotide sequence: TGTGCCAGCAGCCCACTACAGGGGGTGAACACTGAAGCTTTCTTT. It is translated as CASSPLQGVNTEAFF.

The V gene is TRBV6-1, the J gene TRBJ1-1; perhaps TRBD1 as D (6 bases). The CDR3 contains 14 residues. The germline V and J ends were trimmed by 2 bases and 4 bases, with 11 bases remaining between them. Germline values: CDR1 MNHNS, CDR2 SASEGT. The CDR3 DNA follows: TGTGCCAGCAGTGAACAGGGGACGAGCACTGAAGCTTTCTTT. Its translation is CASSEQGTSTEAFF.

The V gene is TRBV6-5, the J gene TRBJ2-7; 9 bases line up with TRBD1. The CDR3 loop spans 14 amino acids. V gave up 8 bases and J gave up 3 bases; unmatched junction bases: 8. The germline V gene has CDR1 MNHEY and CDR2 SVGAGI. In nucleotides, the CDR3 is TGTGCCAGCGTCCCCCCGGGACAGGGCTACGAGCAGTACTTC. It translates to CASVPPGQGYEQYF.